The 9 T cell receptor beta chains reported below all come from one sample, sequenced in a study of cytomegalovirus exposure and HLA in healthy donors. Profiled with immunoSEQ multiplex PCR; TCRdb holds only in-frame clones, not every one. The sample lists 200,000 or so clones; roughly 91% were seen once. Specimen: PBMCs. These TCRs come from a woman between 18 and 29 years old in good health and CMV-seropositive.

In this sample, this clone turned up once. The chain is built from TRBV12-5 and TRBJ2-6; TRBD1 might be the D (6 bases). Germline-derived CDR1 and CDR2 are LGHNT and FRNRAP. The V end lost 5 bases, the J end lost 2 bases, and 13 bases lay between the germline ends. The CDR3 length is 16 residues. CDR3 sequence: CASGVERGTGANVLTF. DNA of the CDR3: TGTGCTAGTGGTGTAGAGAGGGGGACTGGGGCCAACGTCCTGACTTTC.

V is TRBV18 and J is TRBJ2-7, with 7 bases lining up with TRBD2. Trimming at V came to 6 bases and at J to 5 bases, leaving 10 bases not matched to a gene. The germline V gene encodes CDR1 KGHSH and CDR2 LQKENI. The CDR3 extends over 14 amino acids. This CDR3 is CASSTGEGFNEQYF. The CDR3 nucleotides are TGTGCCAGCTCTACGGGGGAGGGCTTCAACGAGCAGTACTTC.

This chain uses TRBV5-1 with TRBJ2-7; TRBD1 agrees at 7 bases. CDR1 and CDR2 (germline): SGHRS, YFSETQ. The CDR3 covers 13 residues. J lost 2 bases, V lost 5 bases, and 4 bases had no gene match. The DNA of the CDR3 is TGCGCCAGCAGTTGGGACAGCACCTACGAGCAGTACTTC. It encodes CASSWDSTYEQYF.

This clone was seen only once. The chain has TRBV19 and TRBJ1-5; weak D call: TRBD1 (5 bases). The CDR3 spans 17 residues. CDR1 is LNHDA and CDR2 is SQIVND in the germline V gene (reference sequence). Deletions cut 4 bases from V and 0 bases from J, with 16 bases between. The CDR3 nucleotides are TGTGCCAGTAGTAGACGCGGGACGGACTATAGCAATCAGCCCCAGCATTTT. It is translated as CASSRRGTDYSNQPQHF. Together with reference TRBV19 and TRBJ1-5, the CDR3 gives the full variable domain: DGGITQSPKYLFRKEGQNVTLSCEQNLNHDAMYWYRQDPGQGLRLIYYSQIVNDFQKGDIAEGYSVSREKKESFPLTVTSAQKNPTAFYLCASSRRGTDYSNQPQHFGDGTRLSIL.

The CDR3 loop is CASSLRDMRPRSNQPQHF. DNA of the CDR3: TGTGCCAGCAGTTTACGGGACATGAGGCCCCGGAGCAATCAGCCCCAGCATTTT. This chain joins TRBV28 and TRBJ1-5; the D gene is possibly TRBD1 (6 bases). The V gene's germline CDR1 is MDHEN and CDR2 SYDVKM. The CDR3 covers 18 residues. The V end lost 2 bases, the J end lost 1 base, and 18 bases lay between the germline ends.

This chain uses TRBV5-5 with TRBJ2-5, with D tentatively TRBD1 (5 bases). V lost 0 bases, J lost 7 bases, and 13 bases lay in between. Germline CDR1 reads SGHKS; CDR2 reads YYEKEE (reference sequence). The CDR3 runs 14 residues. The CDR3 loop reads CASSLGSDTGTQYF. The CDR3 bases are TGTGCCAGCAGCTTGGGGTCGGACACGGGGACCCAGTACTTC.

This chain links TRBV9 with TRBJ2-1; 8 bases match TRBD2. With 4 bases clipped from V and 4 bases from J, the junction kept 7 bases outside the gene matches. The CDR3 runs 15 residues. The germline gives CDR1 SGDLS, CDR2 YYNGEE. The CDR3 nucleotides read TGTGCCAGCAGCACACGGGGGGGGGTATACAATGAGCAGTTCTTC. This translates into CASSTRGGVYNEQFF.

The V call is TRBV11-2, the J call TRBJ2-3; TRBD2 aligns across 8 bases. Trimming cost V 0 bases and J 2 bases; bases outside gene matches: 1. This CDR3 has 15 amino acids. The germline V gene has CDR1 SGHAT and CDR2 FQNNGV. CDR3 coding DNA: TGTGCCAGCAGCTTAGAACTAGCGGACACAGATACGCAGTATTTT. Amino acids: CASSLELADTDTQYF.

The V gene is TRBV2, the J gene TRBJ2-2, with 7 bases matching TRBD1. Germline loops: CDR1 SNHLY, CDR2 FYNNEI. The ends lost 5 bases at V and 6 bases at J; junction bases unmatched: 3. The length of the CDR3 is 13 residues. The CDR3 here is CASSPDRAGELFF. CDR3 bases: TGTGCCAGCAGTCCCGACAGGGCCGGGGAGCTGTTTTTT. Drawing the rest from reference TRBV2 and TRBJ2-2, the complete variable domain is EPEVTQTPSHQVTQMGQEVILRCVPISNHLYFYWYRQILGQKVEFLVSFYNNEISEKSEIFDDQFSVERPDGSNFTLKIRSTKLEDSAMYFCASSPDRAGELFFGEGSRLTVL.